Listed below are T cell receptor beta chains from one sample, sequenced in a study of T cells in localized non-small cell lung cancer. TCRdb's copy holds only in-frame clones and misses some; the assay was immunoSEQ multiplex PCR. Of several thousand clones listed, about 21% are singletons. Specimen: lung tumor tissue, collected before any cancer treatment. These receptors were taken from a man between 35 and 75 years old with stage III squamous cell lung carcinoma. CDR3s include the opening cysteine and the closing phenylalanine or tryptophan. A D gene is named only where the DNA matches it firmly. Part of the rows lack a size; the others show once, few, many or a class for expanded clones.

d_call	v_call	clone_size	j_call	cdr3_aa	cdr3_nt
TRBD1	TRBV11-3	few	TRBJ2-2	CASSSTLTGWTGELFF	TGTGCCAGCAGCTCCACACTGACAGGGTGGACCGGGGAGCTGTTTTTT
TRBD2	TRBV11-3	few	TRBJ2-3	CASSLRAGGSTDTQYF	TGTGCCAGCAGCTTAAGAGCGGGGGGGAGCACAGATACGCAGTATTTT
NA	TRBV14	NA	TRBJ2-3	CASSQGGSETDTQYF	TGTGCCAGCAGCCAAGGGGGGAGCGAAACAGATACGCAGTATTTT
TRBD2	TRBV11-3	few	TRBJ2-1	CASSSWGGSPDNEQFF	TGTGCCAGCAGCTCGTGGGGGGGATCTCCCGACAATGAGCAGTTCTTC
NA	TRBV18	NA	TRBJ2-1	CASSPGITGGSNEQFF	TGTGCCAGCTCACCTGGGATCACAGGAGGATCCAATGAGCAGTTCTTC
NA	TRBV19	NA	TRBJ1-2	CASRGFDRSGGYTF	TGTGCCAGTAGGGGATTCGACAGGTCGGGTGGCTACACCTTC
TRBD1	TRBV11-3	few	TRBJ1-1	CASSSQGDGTEAFF	TGTGCCAGCAGCTCACAGGGGGATGGGACTGAAGCTTTCTTT
TRBD1	TRBV6-8	few	TRBJ2-2	CASMRDRATGELFF	TGTGCCAGCATGAGGGACAGGGCCACCGGGGAGCTGTTTTTT
NA	TRBV4-1	few	TRBJ2-7	CASSQGGAGSWYEQYF	TGCGCCAGCAGCCAAGGGGGGGCAGGGTCATGGTACGAGCAGTACTTC
NA	TRBV28	few	TRBJ1-5	CASSLYPLGTQPQHF	TGTGCCAGCAGTTTATACCCGCTGGGGACCCAGCCCCAGCATTTT
NA	TRBV18	NA	TRBJ1-1	CASSPRYETEAFF	TGTGCCAGCTCACCAAGGTACGAGACTGAAGCTTTCTTT
NA	TRBV18	NA	TRBJ1-1	CASSPPVTTNTEAFF	TGTGCCAGCTCACCACCGGTGACCACGAACACTGAAGCTTTCTTT
NA	TRBV27	medium-sized	TRBJ1-5	CASSLSPIQPQHF	TGTGCCAGCAGTTTATCACCAATCCAGCCCCAGCATTTT
TRBD2	TRBV25-1	once	TRBJ2-3	CASSESEAGGQDTQYF	TGTGCCAGCAGTGAATCGGAAGCGGGAGGCCAAGATACGCAGTATTTT
NA	TRBV18	few	TRBJ1-1	CASSPETALSTEAFF	TGTGCCAGCTCACCTGAAACGGCTTTGAGCACTGAAGCTTTCTTT
NA	TRBV14	NA	TRBJ2-2	CASSPIGGYNTGELFF	TGTGCCAGCAGCCCAATTGGGGGCTATAACACCGGGGAGCTGTTTTTT
NA	TRBV19	once	TRBJ1-5	CASSIFRGGANQPQHF	TGTGCCAGTAGTATTTTTCGAGGGGGGGCCAATCAGCCCCAGCATTTT
NA	TRBV14	NA	TRBJ2-2	CASSHANTGELFF	TGTGCCAGCAGCCATGCCAACACCGGGGAGCTGTTTTTT
NA	TRBV29-1	NA	TRBJ2-4	CSVEPGVKNIQYF	TGCAGCGTTGAACCGGGGGTCAAAAACATTCAGTACTTC
TRBD2	TRBV11-3	NA	TRBJ2-5	CASSPGTSGTGETQYF	TGTGCCAGCAGCCCTGGGACTAGCGGGACCGGGGAGACCCAGTACTTC
TRBD1	TRBV5-1	few	TRBJ1-4	CASRGTVATNEKLFF	TGCGCCAGCAGGGGGACAGTAGCAACTAATGAAAAACTGTTTTTT
TRBD1	TRBV11-3	few	TRBJ1-2	CASSLGRDSYGYTF	TGTGCCAGCAGCTTAGGCCGGGACAGCTATGGCTACACCTTC
NA	TRBV7-5	few	TRBJ2-2	CASSPLGEGPGELFF	TGTGCCAGCAGCCCCCTGGGAGAAGGGCCCGGGGAGCTGTTTTTT
NA	TRBV28	NA	TRBJ1-2	CATSGGAGSFYGYTF	TGTGCCACCTCCGGAGGGGCCGGATCCTTCTATGGCTACACCTTC
NA	TRBV29-1	few	TRBJ1-4	CSAGRPGEKLFF	TGCAGCGCGGGCCGGCCGGGAGAAAAACTGTTTTTT
TRBD2	TRBV11-3	medium-sized	TRBJ2-1	CASRPELADNEQFF	TGTGCCAGCAGACCTGAACTAGCGGACAATGAGCAGTTCTTC
NA	TRBV25-1	NA	TRBJ2-2	CASSSRTLNTGELFF	TGTGCCAGCAGTAGCCGGACTCTCAACACCGGGGAGCTGTTTTTT
NA	TRBV19	NA	TRBJ2-2	CASSIGKNTGELFF	TGTGCCAGTAGTATTGGGAAGAACACCGGGGAGCTGTTTTTT
NA	TRBV6-8	NA	TRBJ1-1	CASSRKVGGTEAFF	TGTGCCAGCAGTCGTAAAGTGGGGGGCACTGAAGCTTTCTTT
TRBD1	TRBV11-3	few	TRBJ2-7	CASTKSRDRGYEQYF	TGTGCCAGCACCAAGTCCCGGGACAGGGGTTACGAGCAGTACTTC
NA	TRBV9	few	TRBJ2-5	CASSVNEGGIETQYF	TGTGCCAGCAGCGTAAATGAGGGGGGAATAGAGACCCAGTACTTC
NA	TRBV18	few	TRBJ2-3	CASSAVGELDTQYF	TGTGCCAGCTCAGCCGTTGGGGAGTTGGATACGCAGTATTTT
NA	TRBV11-3	few	TRBJ2-1	CASSLQVGTLQSEQFF	TGTGCCAGCAGCCTCCAAGTGGGGACTCTCCAAAGTGAGCAGTTCTTC
NA	TRBV12-5	few	TRBJ1-1	CASGLEGLGTEAFF	TGTGCTAGTGGTTTGGAGGGGCTGGGCACTGAAGCTTTCTTT
NA	TRBV6-8	medium-sized	TRBJ2-6	CASAGTGANVLTF	TGTGCCAGCGCAGGGACTGGGGCCAACGTCCTGACTTTC
TRBD1	TRBV9	NA	TRBJ2-5	CASSAQPTGQETQYF	TGTGCCAGCAGCGCCCAACCGACAGGGCAAGAGACCCAGTACTTC
TRBD2	TRBV6-8	few	TRBJ2-1	CASSTGLAGVYNEQFF	TGTGCCAGCAGTACAGGACTAGCGGGAGTCTACAATGAGCAGTTCTTC
TRBD1	TRBV18	NA	TRBJ2-1	CASSPPRQGAYNEQFF	TGTGCCAGCTCACCACCGAGACAGGGGGCCTACAATGAGCAGTTCTTC